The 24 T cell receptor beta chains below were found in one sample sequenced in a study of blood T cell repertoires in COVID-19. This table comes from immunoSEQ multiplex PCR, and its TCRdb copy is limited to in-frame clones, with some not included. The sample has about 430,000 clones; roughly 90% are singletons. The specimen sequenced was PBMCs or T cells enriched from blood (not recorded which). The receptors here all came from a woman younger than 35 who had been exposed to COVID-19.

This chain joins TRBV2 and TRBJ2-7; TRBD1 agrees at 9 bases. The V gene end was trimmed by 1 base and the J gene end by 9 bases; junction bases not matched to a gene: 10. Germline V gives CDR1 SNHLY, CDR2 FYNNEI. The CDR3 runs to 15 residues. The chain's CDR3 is CASSEDRGLLLGQYF. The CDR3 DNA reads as TGTGCCAGCAGTGAAGACAGGGGGCTCCTCTTGGGGCAGTACTTC.

The CDR3 protein is CASSHTKGQLGTDTQYF. CDR3 nucleotides: TGTGCCAGCAGCCACACAAAAGGACAGTTAGGCACAGATACGCAGTATTTT. V is TRBV4-2 and J is TRBJ2-3, with D perhaps matching TRBD1 (6 bases). Germline V gene sequence: CDR1 LGHNA, CDR2 YNFKEQ. Trimming left V 3 bases short and J 1 base short, with 17 bases between. The CDR3 covers 17 residues.

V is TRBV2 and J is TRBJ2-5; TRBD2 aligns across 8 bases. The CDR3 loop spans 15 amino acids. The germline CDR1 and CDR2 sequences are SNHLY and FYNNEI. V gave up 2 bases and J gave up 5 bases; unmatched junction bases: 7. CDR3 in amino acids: CASSENGGGRETQYF. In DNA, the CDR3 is TGTGCCAGCAGTGAAAATGGCGGGGGGCGGGAGACCCAGTACTTC.

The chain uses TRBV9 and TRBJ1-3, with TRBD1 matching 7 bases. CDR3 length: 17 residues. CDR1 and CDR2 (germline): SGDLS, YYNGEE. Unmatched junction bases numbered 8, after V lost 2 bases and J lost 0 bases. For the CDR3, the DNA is TGTGCCAGCAGCGTCGAGGGGGACAGCTTCTCTGGAAACACCATATATTTT. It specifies CASSVEGDSFSGNTIYF.

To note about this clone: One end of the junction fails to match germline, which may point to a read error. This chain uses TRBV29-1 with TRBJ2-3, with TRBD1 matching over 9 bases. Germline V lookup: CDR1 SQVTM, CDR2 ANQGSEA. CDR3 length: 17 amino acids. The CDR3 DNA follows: TGCAGCGTGGAAGGGCCACAGGGGGCGCCTAGCACAGATACGCAGTATTTT. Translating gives CSVEGPQGAPSTDTQYF.

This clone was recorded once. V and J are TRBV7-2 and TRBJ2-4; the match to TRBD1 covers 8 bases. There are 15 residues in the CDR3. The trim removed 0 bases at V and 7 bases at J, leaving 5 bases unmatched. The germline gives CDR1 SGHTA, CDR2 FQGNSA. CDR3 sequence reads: CASSLAGQGANIQYF. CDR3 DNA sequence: TGTGCCAGCAGCTTAGCGGGGCAGGGGGCTAACATTCAGTACTTC.

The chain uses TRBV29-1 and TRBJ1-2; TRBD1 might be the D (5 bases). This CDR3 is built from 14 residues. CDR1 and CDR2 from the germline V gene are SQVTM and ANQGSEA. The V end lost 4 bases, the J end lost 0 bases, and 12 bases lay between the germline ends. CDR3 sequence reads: CSVGLETANYGYTF. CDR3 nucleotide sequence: TGCAGCGTTGGTCTTGAGACAGCTAACTATGGCTACACCTTC. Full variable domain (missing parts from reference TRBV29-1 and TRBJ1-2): SAVISQKPSRDICQRGTSLTIQCQVDSQVTMMFWYRQQPGQSLTLIATANQGSEATYESGFVIDKFPISRPNLTFSTLTVSNMSPEDSSIYLCSVGLETANYGYTFGSGTRLTVV.

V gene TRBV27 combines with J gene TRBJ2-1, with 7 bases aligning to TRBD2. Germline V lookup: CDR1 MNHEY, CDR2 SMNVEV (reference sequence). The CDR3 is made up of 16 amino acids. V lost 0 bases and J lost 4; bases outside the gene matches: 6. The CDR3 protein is CASSLSLGGLYNEQFF. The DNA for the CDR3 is TGTGCCAGCAGTTTATCGTTGGGAGGGCTATACAATGAGCAGTTCTTC.

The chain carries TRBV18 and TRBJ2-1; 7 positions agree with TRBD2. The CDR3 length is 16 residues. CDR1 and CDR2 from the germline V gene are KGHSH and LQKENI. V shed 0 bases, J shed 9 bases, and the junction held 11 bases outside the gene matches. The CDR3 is CASSPPQAGASGEQFF. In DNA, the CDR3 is TGTGCCAGCTCACCACCCCAGGCGGGAGCTAGTGGTGAGCAGTTCTTC.

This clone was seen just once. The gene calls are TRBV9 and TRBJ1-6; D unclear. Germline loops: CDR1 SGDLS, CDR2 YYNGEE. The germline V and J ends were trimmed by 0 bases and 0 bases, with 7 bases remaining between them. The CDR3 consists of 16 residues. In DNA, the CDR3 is TGTGCCAGCAGCGTAGACGGGAGCTCCTATAATTCACCCCTCCACTTT. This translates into CASSVDGSSYNSPLHF.

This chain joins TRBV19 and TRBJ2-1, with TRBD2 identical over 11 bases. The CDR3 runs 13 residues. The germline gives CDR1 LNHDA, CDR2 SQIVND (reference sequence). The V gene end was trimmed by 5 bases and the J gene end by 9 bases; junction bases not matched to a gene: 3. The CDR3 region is CASSPGLAGEQFF. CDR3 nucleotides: TGTGCCAGTAGTCCAGGACTAGCGGGTGAGCAGTTCTTC.

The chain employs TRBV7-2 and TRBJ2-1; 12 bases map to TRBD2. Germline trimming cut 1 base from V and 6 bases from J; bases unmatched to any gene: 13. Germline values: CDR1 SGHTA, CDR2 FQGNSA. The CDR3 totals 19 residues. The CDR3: CASSLVVPGLAGLPNEQFF. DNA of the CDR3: TGTGCCAGCAGCTTAGTCGTCCCCGGACTAGCGGGATTACCCAATGAGCAGTTCTTC.

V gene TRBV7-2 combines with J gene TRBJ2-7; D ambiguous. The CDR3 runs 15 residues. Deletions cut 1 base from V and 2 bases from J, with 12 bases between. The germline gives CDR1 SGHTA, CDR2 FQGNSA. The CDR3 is CASSLGAVRTYEQYF. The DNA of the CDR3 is TGTGCCAGCAGCTTAGGGGCCGTCCGGACCTACGAGCAGTACTTC.

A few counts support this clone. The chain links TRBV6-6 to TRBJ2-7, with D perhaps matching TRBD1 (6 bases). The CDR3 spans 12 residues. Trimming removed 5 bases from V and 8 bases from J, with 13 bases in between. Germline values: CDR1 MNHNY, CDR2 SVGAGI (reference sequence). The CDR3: CASSGTGLQQYF. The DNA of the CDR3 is TGTGCCAGCAGTGGAACAGGGCTTCAGCAGTACTTC.

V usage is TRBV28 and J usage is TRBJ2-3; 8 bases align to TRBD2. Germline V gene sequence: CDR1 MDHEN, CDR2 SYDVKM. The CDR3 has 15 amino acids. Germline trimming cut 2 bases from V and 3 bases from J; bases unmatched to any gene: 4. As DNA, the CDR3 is TGTGCCAGCAGTTTACGAGGCGGGGGGACAGATACGCAGTATTTT. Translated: CASSLRGGGTDTQYF.

The CDR3 sequence: CASTSGFGEKLFF. In DNA form, the CDR3 reads TGTGCCAGCACCTCAGGGTTCGGGGAAAAACTGTTTTTT. The rearrangement uses TRBV12-3 or TRBV12-4 and TRBJ1-4; perhaps TRBD1 as D (5 bases). CDR3 size: 13 residues. Trimming took off 7 bases at V and 8 bases at J, with 14 bases between the two ends.

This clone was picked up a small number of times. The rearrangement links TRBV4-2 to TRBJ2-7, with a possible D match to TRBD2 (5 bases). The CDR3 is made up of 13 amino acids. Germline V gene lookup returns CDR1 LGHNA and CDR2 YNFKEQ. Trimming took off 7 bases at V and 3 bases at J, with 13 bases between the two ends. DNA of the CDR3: TGTGCCAGCAATGCGGGCCCAGGCTACGAGCAGTACTTC. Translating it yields CASNAGPGYEQYF.

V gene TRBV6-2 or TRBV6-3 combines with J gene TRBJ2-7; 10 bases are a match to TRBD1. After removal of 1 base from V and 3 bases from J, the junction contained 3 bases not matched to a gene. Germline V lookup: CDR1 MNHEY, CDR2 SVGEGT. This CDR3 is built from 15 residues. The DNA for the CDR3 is TGTGCCAGCAGTTACTTCGGACAGGGGGACTACGAGCAGTACTTC. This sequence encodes CASSYFGQGDYEQYF.

The CDR3 DNA sequence: TGTGCCAGCAGCTTAGGTCAGGCCGAGCAGTACTTC. It yields the protein CASSLGQAEQYF. This chain connects TRBV13 to TRBJ2-7, with D unclear. This CDR3 is built from 12 residues. In germline, CDR1 is PRHDT, CDR2 FYEKMQ (reference sequence). V lost 0 bases and J 6 bases, leaving 6 bases between the germline ends. The full variable domain, with the rest looked up from reference TRBV13 and TRBJ2-7, is AAGVIQSPRHLIKEKRETATLKCYPIPRHDTVYWYQQGPGQDPQFLISFYEKMQSDKGSIPDRFSAQQFSDYHSELNMSSLELGDSALYFCASSLGQAEQYFGPGTRLTVT.

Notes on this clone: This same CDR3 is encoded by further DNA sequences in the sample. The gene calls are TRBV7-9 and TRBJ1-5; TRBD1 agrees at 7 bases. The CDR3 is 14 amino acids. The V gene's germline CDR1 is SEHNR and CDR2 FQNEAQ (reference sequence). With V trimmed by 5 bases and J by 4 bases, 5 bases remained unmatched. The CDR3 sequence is CASSPGGGNQPQHF. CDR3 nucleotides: TGTGCCAGCAGCCCAGGGGGTGGTAATCAGCCCCAGCATTTT.

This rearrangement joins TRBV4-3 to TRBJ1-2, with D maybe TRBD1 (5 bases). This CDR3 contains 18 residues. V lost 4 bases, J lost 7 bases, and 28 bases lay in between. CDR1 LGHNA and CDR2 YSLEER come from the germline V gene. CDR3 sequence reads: CASSPTALAPDRRIGYTF. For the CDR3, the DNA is TGCGCCAGCAGCCCCACAGCACTTGCGCCAGACAGAAGAATTGGCTACACCTTC.

The CDR3 here is CASSPRDRTYNEKLFF. The CDR3 nucleotides are TGTGCCAGCAGCCCTCGGGACAGGACCTATAATGAAAAACTGTTTTTT. The V gene is TRBV7-8, the J gene TRBJ1-4; 8 bases match TRBD1. V trimming: 5 bases; J trimming: 4 bases; junction bases outside the gene matches: 9. Germline CDR1 reads SGHVS; CDR2 reads FQNEAQ. The CDR3 sequence is 16 residues long.

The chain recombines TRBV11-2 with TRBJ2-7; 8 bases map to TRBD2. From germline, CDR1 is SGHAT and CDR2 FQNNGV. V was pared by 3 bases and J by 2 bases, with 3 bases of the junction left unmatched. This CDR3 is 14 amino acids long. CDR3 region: CASSFTSGTYEQYF. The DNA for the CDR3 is TGTGCCAGCAGCTTCACTAGCGGAACCTACGAGCAGTACTTC.

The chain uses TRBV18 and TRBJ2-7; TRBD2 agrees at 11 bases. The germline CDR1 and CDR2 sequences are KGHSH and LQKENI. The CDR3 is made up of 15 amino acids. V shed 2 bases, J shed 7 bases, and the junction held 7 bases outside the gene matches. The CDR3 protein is CASSPATSGTGEQYF. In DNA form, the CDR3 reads TGTGCCAGCTCACCAGCGACTAGCGGGACGGGAGAGCAGTACTTC.